The following is a T cell receptor beta chain sequence with its context. Antigen specificity is unknown. The CDR3 runs 14 residues. Germline CDR1 MGHDK, CDR2 SYGVNS. J lost 5 bases, V lost 8 bases, and 7 bases had no gene match. Some clones are missing from TCRdb's copy, which holds only in-frame ones; the method was immunoSEQ multiplex PCR. The sample gives 25,000 to 30,000 clones, roughly 80% of which show up once; approximately 30% is in the top ten. The sample comes from a study of STAT3 mutations in large granular lymphocyte leukemia. Study summary: Among longitudinally sequenced T-LGLL patients, roughly half had canonical activating STAT3 mutations detected. 40% of treated T-LGLL patients showed hematologic response to immunosuppression.

Study-wide results and caveats: Every T-LGLL patient had at least one immunodominant TCRbeta clonotype.

Material: peripheral blood mononuclear cells. The chain has TRBV25-1 and TRBJ2-5, with 11 bases fitting TRBD1. This clonotype was obtained from a woman between 45 and 60 years old with T-cell large granular lymphocyte leukemia. Some clones in this sample may be carry-over from other donors' samples. CDR3 loop: CASGKRDRGETQYF. The CDR3 nucleotides are TGTGCCAGCGGCAAACGGGACAGGGGGGAGACCCAGTACTTC.